Below are 20 T cell receptor beta chains sequenced from a single sample in a study of regulatory T cells in long-lasting Graves disease. Time point defined: persistent/refractory GD, antithyroid drugs over 5 years with positive TRAb. RNA from PBMCs was the source of the TCR library. Arm-PCR of CDR3 regions and iRepertoire HTBI primers were the basis on which TCR beta libraries were built. One entry per CDR3 protein, called by TCRdb with MiXCR from the multiplex PCR reads. The sample lists 400,000 to 500,000 distinct CDR3 sequences, around a fifth seen once, with around an eighth in the top ten. The source was peripheral blood mononuclear cells (PBMCs), collected when the disease was refractory, from a patient treated with antithyroid drugs. Every receptor here comes from a female donor with Graves disease.

The chain has TRBV5-8 and TRBJ1-5; perhaps TRBD1 as D (6 bases). Trimming pared 0 bases from V and 5 bases from J, leaving 15 bases between. The germline V gene has CDR1 SGHTS and CDR2 YDEGEE. CDR3 length: 16 amino acids. The CDR3, as DNA: TGTGCCAGCAGCTTGGAGGCTGGGACACGGGATCAGCCCCAGCATTTT. The encoded protein is CASSLEAGTRDQPQHF. The variable domain in full, with the rest retrieved from reference TRBV5-8 and TRBJ1-5, is EAGVTQSPTHLIKTRGQQATLRCSPISGHTSVYWYQQALGLGLQFLLWYDEGEERNRGNFPPRFSGRQFPNYSSELNVNALELEDSALYLCASSLEAGTRDQPQHFGDGTRLSIL.

This clonotype was picked up a small number of times. The J gene is TRBJ1-1, the V gene TRBV9, with 7 bases lining up with TRBD1. Germline CDR1 and CDR2: SGDLS and YYNGEE. The length of the CDR3 is 15 residues. The J segment lost 1 base and the V segment lost 4 bases, leaving 7 bases of the junction unmatched. CDR3 amino acids: CASSITGATNTEAFF. The CDR3, as DNA: TGTGCCAGCAGCATCACAGGGGCTACGAACACTGAAGCTTTCTTT.

This clonotype was observed a handful of times. This chain links TRBV15 with TRBJ2-4, with D tentatively TRBD1 (5 bases). Trimming cost V 5 bases and J 2 bases, with 13 bases left between them. Germline V gives CDR1 LNHNV, CDR2 YYDKDF (reference sequence). This CDR3 is 15 amino acids long. As DNA, the CDR3 is TGTGCCACCAGCGACAGATCTGGGACCAAAAACATTCAGTACTTC. The encoded protein is CATSDRSGTKNIQYF.

Ten or more counts support this clonotype. The chain combines TRBV30 with TRBJ1-1, with D unresolved. This CDR3 region has 12 residues. Germline V gives CDR1 GTSNPN, CDR2 SVGIG (reference sequence). The germline V and J ends were trimmed by 2 bases and 6 bases, with 10 bases remaining between them. The CDR3 loop reads CAWSHLSPEAFF. DNA of the CDR3: TGTGCCTGGAGTCACCTCTCCCCTGAAGCTTTCTTT.

This clonotype was observed a handful of times. The genes are TRBV20-1 and TRBJ2-5; D tentatively reads TRBD1 or TRBD2 (6 bases each). V lost 0 bases and J 4 bases, leaving 27 bases between the germline ends. Per the germline V gene, CDR1 is DFQATT and CDR2 is SNEGSKA (reference sequence). CDR3 length: 19 residues. This CDR3 reads CSARDLARRGRPSTETQYF. Written as DNA, the CDR3 is TGCAGTGCTAGAGATCTCGCTCGTAGGGGGAGGCCCTCCACAGAGACCCAGTACTTC.

The chain uses TRBV2 and TRBJ2-1; 7 bases agree with TRBD1. V lost 4 bases, J lost 0 bases, and 3 bases stayed unmatched. The CDR3 extends over 15 amino acids. The germline CDR1 and CDR2 sequences are SNHLY and FYNNEI. The CDR3 loop is CASSVNRGSYNEQFF. CDR3 sequence (DNA): TGTGCCAGCAGTGTTAACAGGGGCTCCTACAATGAGCAGTTCTTC.

The V gene is TRBV5-1, the J gene TRBJ2-7; 8 positions match TRBD2. The DNA end is more similar to TRBJ2-1, so the J call may be wrong. CDR1 is SGHRS, CDR2 YFSETQ, per germline. The CDR3 has 16 amino acids. CDR3 sequence reads: CASRSGAGEGRNEQFF. The DNA of the CDR3 is TGCGCCAGCAGATCCGGAGCGGGAGAGGGGAGAAATGAGCAGTTCTTC.

The genes are TRBV15 and TRBJ2-7; 7 nucleotides align to TRBD2. Looked up from germline, CDR1 is LNHNV and CDR2 is YYDKDF (reference sequence). Losses at the gene ends were 0 bases for V and 4 bases for J; bases not matched to a gene: 9. CDR3 length: 16 residues. The chain's CDR3 is CATSRDRLSGSYEQYF. CDR3 nucleotide sequence: TGTGCCACCAGCAGAGATCGTCTTAGCGGGTCGTACGAGCAGTACTTC.

This clonotype was recorded at least ten times. The CDR3 here is CASSEFRGSMNTEAFF. The CDR3 DNA sequence: TGTGCCAGCAGTGAGTTTAGGGGCTCCATGAACACTGAAGCTTTCTTT. The V call is TRBV2, the J call TRBJ1-1; weak D call: TRBD1 (5 bases). Germline V lookup: CDR1 SNHLY, CDR2 FYNNEI. The V end lost 3 bases, the J end lost 0 bases, and 14 bases lay between the germline ends. The CDR3 is 16 amino acids.

This clonotype showed up just a few times. The gene calls are TRBV2 and TRBJ2-1, with D perhaps TRBD2 (6 bases). This CDR3 has 15 amino acids. CDR1 is SNHLY and CDR2 is FYNNEI in the germline V gene. The germline V and J ends were trimmed by 1 base and 3 bases, with 10 bases remaining between them. DNA of the CDR3: TGTGCCAGCAGTGAAGTTGTGGGGGGCTACAATGAGCAGTTCTTC. The encoded protein is CASSEVVGGYNEQFF.

The chain is built from TRBV19 and TRBJ1-5, with 7 bases fitting TRBD1. The CDR3 runs 17 residues. The germline gives CDR1 LNHDA, CDR2 SQIVND (reference sequence). The J segment lost 0 bases and the V segment lost 7 bases, leaving 12 bases of the junction unmatched. CDR3 coding DNA: TGTGCCAGTACCGATGCCGGGACAGAGTTTAGCAATCAGCCCCAGCATTTT. This encodes CASTDAGTEFSNQPQHF.

This chain uses TRBV20-1 with TRBJ2-7; D is ambiguous. The CDR3 is 12 residues long. The germline V gene encodes CDR1 DFQATT and CDR2 SNEGSKA (reference sequence). V was pared by 3 bases and J by 6 bases, with 12 bases between. The CDR3 protein is CSARSPGAEQYF. The CDR3 bases are TGCAGTGCTAGGTCCCCAGGTGCCGAGCAGTACTTC.

The sample holds many counts of this clonotype. The rearrangement uses TRBV13 and TRBJ2-7; TRBD1 might be the D (5 bases). The CDR3 length is 13 residues. Trimming took off 2 bases at V and 6 bases at J, with 11 bases between the two ends. CDR1 is PRHDT, CDR2 FYEKMQ, per germline (reference sequence). DNA for the CDR3: TGTGCCAGCAGCTTAAGTCCAGGGCCCGAGCAGTACTTC. Its protein product is CASSLSPGPEQYF.

The V gene is TRBV19, the J gene TRBJ1-6, with D perhaps TRBD1 (5 bases). Trimming took 5 bases from V and 7 from J, leaving 18 bases between them. The CDR3 has 16 amino acids. Germline assignment: CDR1 LNHDA and CDR2 SQIVND (reference sequence). The DNA for the CDR3 is TGTGCCAGTAGTCCCCGGGACTCTATGCGAAATTCACCCCTCCACTTT. Its translation: CASSPRDSMRNSPLHF.

The CDR3 spells CASSSRGQKYF. For the CDR3, the DNA is TGTGCCAGCAGTTCCCGGGGACAGAAGTACTTC. The rearrangement joins TRBV6-1 to TRBJ2-7; 7 bases are shared with TRBD1. Germline V gene data show CDR1 as MNHNS and CDR2 as SASEGT. The CDR3 runs 11 residues. With V trimmed by 5 bases and J by 11 bases, 6 bases remained unmatched.

At least ten counts were recorded for this clonotype. V and J are TRBV6-5 and TRBJ1-2, with no clear D. This CDR3 spans 16 amino acids. Germline V gives CDR1 MNHEY, CDR2 SVGAGI. Trimming left V 4 bases short and J 4 bases short, with 19 bases between. The CDR3 DNA reads as TGTGCCAGCAGTTCCCTCGGGCCCCTCGCGGGCTATGGCTACACCTTC. This codes for CASSSLGPLAGYGYTF.

In its sample, this clonotype was seen many times. The V call is TRBV2, the J call TRBJ2-5, with 9 bases matching TRBD2. The CDR3 length is 14 residues. After removal of 4 bases from V and 4 bases from J, the junction contained 4 bases not matched to a gene. The germline V gene has CDR1 SNHLY and CDR2 FYNNEI. Written as DNA, the CDR3 is TGTGCCAGCAGTGGACGTAGCGGGAGAGAGACCCAGTACTTC. Translation: CASSGRSGRETQYF.

This clonotype was observed many times. V gene TRBV27 combines with J gene TRBJ2-7; TRBD1 aligns across 7 bases. CDR3 length: 18 residues. V was clipped by 2 bases and J by 0 bases; unmatched bases: 13. Germline lookup yields CDR1 MNHEY and CDR2 SMNVEV (reference sequence). CDR3 sequence (DNA): TGTGCCAGCAGTTTAAGACCAAGGGACAGCGTTAGCTCCTACGAGCAGTACTTC. Translating it yields CASSLRPRDSVSSYEQYF.

Many counts were recorded for this clonotype. J is TRBJ1-2 and V is TRBV6-1, with D unclear. Germline V gives CDR1 MNHNS, CDR2 SASEGT. This CDR3 contains 12 residues. Trimming removed 3 bases at V and 4 bases at J, with 6 bases between. The CDR3 region is CASSDEGYGYTF. The CDR3 nucleotides read TGTGCCAGCAGTGACGAAGGCTATGGCTACACCTTC.

This clonotype was seen many times. This chain links TRBV7-8 with TRBJ2-7; D gene unclear. CDR3 length: 16 amino acids. The V gene lost 1 base and the J gene lost 2 bases, with 15 bases spanning the gap. CDR1 and CDR2 from the germline V gene are SGHVS and FQNEAQ. CDR3 DNA sequence: TGTGCCAGCAGCTTAGGGTACAGTCAGGTTACCTACGAGCAGTACTTC. The encoded protein is CASSLGYSQVTYEQYF.